The rows below give T cell receptor beta chains drawn from one sample of a study of CD8+ T cells in alopecia areata. Sequenced by immunoSEQ multiplex PCR; TCRdb stores in-frame clones only, minus some. Of a few hundred thousand clones in the sample, 45% to 70% are singletons; the top ten hold 0.75% to 0.95%. This specimen consisted of CD4+ T cells sorted from blood, obtained at week 52, from a patient treated with tofacitinib. All receptors come from a human donor with alopecia areata. CDR3s include the opening cysteine and the closing phenylalanine or tryptophan. A D gene is named only where the DNA matches it firmly. Not every row has a clone size; where given, it reads once, few, many or a size class.

D	length	size	V	J	CDR3	DNA
.	14	.	TRBV27	TRBJ1-1	CASSFAGFSTEAFF	TGTGCCAGCAGTTTTGCAGGGTTTTCGACTGAAGCTTTCTTT
.	14	.	TRBV18	TRBJ1-6	CASSPAPGDSPLHF	TGTGCCAGCTCACCTGCACCAGGTGACTCACCCCTCCACTTT
.	12	.	TRBV25-1	TRBJ2-3	CASSDPDSPQYF	TGTGCCAGCAGTGACCCAGATTCCCCGCAGTATTTT
.	16	.	TRBV14	TRBJ1-6	CASSQDATRGNSPLHF	TGTGCCAGCAGCCAAGATGCGACTAGGGGAAATTCACCCCTCCACTTT
TRBD1	16	few	TRBV4-1	TRBJ2-6	CASSLEGAHGANVLTF	TGCGCCAGCAGCCTTGAGGGGGCTCACGGGGCCAACGTCCTGACTTTC
TRBD1	15	.	TRBV5-1	TRBJ1-1	CASSLARDRVGEAFF	TGCGCCAGCAGCTTGGCCCGGGACAGGGTGGGCGAAGCTTTCTTT
.	14	.	TRBV30	TRBJ2-7	CAWEPRDLTYEQYF	TGTGCCTGGGAACCCCGGGACTTAACCTACGAGCAGTACTTC
TRBD1	14	few	TRBV30	TRBJ1-5	CAWSEGQGNQPQHF	TGTGCCTGGAGTGAGGGACAGGGCAATCAGCCCCAGCATTTT
TRBD1	13	few	TRBV29-1	TRBJ2-5	CSVGGQGTETQYF	TGCAGCGTGGGCGGACAGGGGACGGAGACCCAGTACTTC
.	13	few	TRBV29-1	TRBJ2-5	CSVEGREQETQYF	TGCAGCGTTGAAGGCCGGGAGCAAGAGACCCAGTACTTC
.	14	few	TRBV9	TRBJ2-7	CASSPRQAAYEQYF	TGTGCCAGCAGCCCCCGACAGGCCGCCTACGAGCAGTACTTC
.	12	.	TRBV7-9	TRBJ2-7	CASSSTFYEQYF	TGTGCCAGCAGCTCGACCTTCTACGAGCAGTACTTC
.	11	.	TRBV29-1	TRBJ2-1	CSVDRLAEQFF	TGCAGCGTTGACCGCCTAGCGGAGCAGTTCTTC
TRBD1	14	few	TRBV6-5	TRBJ1-6	CASRNRGRNSPLHF	TGTGCCAGCAGGAACAGGGGGCGGAATTCACCCCTCCACTTT
.	15	.	TRBV13	TRBJ2-5	CASSLNRQAVGTQYF	TGTGCCAGCAGCTTGAATCGACAGGCTGTGGGGACCCAGTACTTC
.	11	few	TRBV20-1	TRBJ2-3	CSATPADTQYF	TGCAGTGCTACCCCCGCAGATACGCAGTATTTT
TRBD1	13	few	TRBV7-9	TRBJ1-1	CASSRQGGTEAFF	TGTGCCAGCAGCCGACAGGGGGGCACTGAAGCTTTCTTT
.	11	few	TRBV30	TRBJ2-7	CAWIQGHEQYF	TGTGCCTGGATACAGGGCCACGAGCAGTACTTC
TRBD1	15	.	TRBV30	TRBJ2-5	CAWSGGGASQETQYF	TGTGCCTGGAGTGGAGGGGGCGCATCGCAAGAGACCCAGTACTTC
.	13	once	TRBV29-1	TRBJ2-3	CSVGESSTDTQYF	TGCAGCGTGGGGGAGTCTTCCACAGATACGCAGTATTTT
TRBD2	19	.	TRBV2	TRBJ2-7	CASSDAGTSGGDWRGKQYF	TGTGCCAGCAGTGATGCCGGGACTAGCGGGGGGGATTGGCGCGGGAAGCAGTACTTC
TRBD1	13	.	TRBV29-1	TRBJ1-3	CSVGTAAGNTIYF	TGCAGCGTAGGGACAGCGGCCGGAAACACCATATATTTT
.	11	.	TRBV5-1	TRBJ2-7	CASSSRVEQYF	TGCGCCAGCAGCTCCAGGGTCGAGCAGTACTTC
.	14	few	TRBV2	TRBJ2-2	CATLGLAGTGELFF	TGTGCCACCCTCGGGCTGGCGGGGACCGGGGAGCTGTTTTTT
TRBD1	14	.	TRBV7-9	TRBJ2-5	CASSLGTGYETQYF	TGTGCCAGCAGCTTAGGGACAGGGTACGAGACCCAGTACTTC
.	15	once	TRBV15	TRBJ2-3	CATQKWGGQTDTQYF	TGTGCCACCCAAAAGTGGGGGGGGCAGACAGATACGCAGTATTTT
.	13	once	TRBV19	TRBJ2-5	CAAMDRASGTQYF	TGTGCCGCTATGGATAGGGCCTCCGGGACCCAGTACTTC
.	14	.	TRBV4-1	TRBJ2-5	CASSQEGLAETQYF	TGCGCCAGCAGCCAAGAAGGCTTAGCAGAGACCCAGTACTTC
.	14	few	TRBV29-1	TRBJ2-3	CSVARDLSTDTQYF	TGCAGCGTTGCTCGGGACTTGTCCACAGATACGCAGTATTTT
.	13	.	TRBV30	TRBJ1-3	CAWRVMGGNTIYF	TGTGCCTGGAGGGTCATGGGAGGAAACACCATATATTTT
.	14	.	TRBV2	TRBJ2-2	CASLQGSNTGELFF	TGTGCCAGCCTCCAGGGATCGAACACCGGGGAGCTGTTTTTT
TRBD1	14	.	TRBV6-5	TRBJ1-2	CASSYQGQGDGYTF	TGTGCCAGCAGTTACCAGGGACAGGGAGATGGCTACACCTTC
.	14	.	TRBV7-9	TRBJ1-4	CASTRRETNEKLFF	TGTGCCAGCACCCGGAGGGAAACTAATGAAAAACTGTTTTTT
.	16	once	TRBV30	TRBJ2-3	CAWRPALWASTDTQYF	TGTGCCTGGAGACCAGCCCTGTGGGCTAGCACAGATACGCAGTATTTT
.	15	.	TRBV5-1	TRBJ2-5	CASSFGGSPQETQYF	TGCGCCAGCAGCTTTGGGGGGAGTCCTCAAGAGACCCAGTACTTC
TRBD2	16	.	TRBV4-1	TRBJ2-5	CASSQGTSGTQETQYF	TGCGCCAGCAGCCAAGGTACTAGCGGGACACAAGAGACCCAGTACTTC
.	11	.	TRBV7-2	TRBJ2-3	CASSSRDTQYF	TGTGCCAGCAGCTCCCGGGATACGCAGTATTTT
.	14	.	TRBV19	TRBJ2-1	CASSTTSGYNEQFF	TGTGCCAGTAGTACTACCAGCGGATACAATGAGCAGTTCTTC
.	15	.	TRBV19	TRBJ2-7	CASSIVAGPDYEQYF	TGTGCCAGTAGTATAGTTGCGGGACCAGACTACGAGCAGTACTTC
TRBD1	14	few	TRBV29-1	TRBJ2-7	CSVEPPGQVHEQYF	TGCAGCGTTGAGCCCCCGGGACAGGTCCACGAGCAGTACTTC
TRBD1	16	.	TRBV11-3	TRBJ2-1	CASSPRTGSSYNEQFF	TGTGCCAGCAGCCCGCGGACAGGAAGCTCCTACAATGAGCAGTTCTTC
TRBD1	14	.	TRBV5-1	TRBJ1-1	CASSKDRVYTEAFF	TGCGCCAGCAGCAAAGACAGGGTGTACACTGAAGCTTTCTTT
.	13	.	TRBV4-2	TRBJ2-7	CASSQVPGYEQYF	TGTGCCAGCAGCCAAGTTCCGGGGTACGAGCAGTACTTC
.	15	.	TRBV5-4	TRBJ2-5	CASTIWAGSQETQYF	TGTGCCAGCACCATCTGGGCGGGGAGCCAAGAGACCCAGTACTTC
TRBD1	14	few	TRBV29-1	TRBJ2-5	CSGSGGLGLQTQYF	TGCAGCGGCTCAGGGGGCTTGGGGCTTCAGACCCAGTACTTC
.	15	.	TRBV29-1	TRBJ2-1	CSVNSRLGDYNEQFF	TGCAGCGTGAACTCTAGGTTAGGGGACTACAATGAGCAGTTCTTC
.	13	few	TRBV5-1	TRBJ1-2	CASSLGPNYGYTF	TGCGCCAGCAGCTTGGGGCCGAACTATGGCTACACCTTC
TRBD1	12	.	TRBV2	TRBJ1-6	CASGTGNSPLHF	TGTGCCAGCGGGACAGGGAATTCACCCCTCCACTTT